The rows below give T cell receptor beta chains drawn from one sample of a study of cytomegalovirus exposure and HLA in healthy donors. This table comes from immunoSEQ multiplex PCR, and its TCRdb copy is limited to in-frame clones, with some not included. The table lists approximately 69,000 clones, about 66% of them singletons, with about a fifth in the top ten. Sequenced input: PBMCs. The origin of the receptors is a man aged 40-49 years in good health and CMV-seropositive. The CDR3 runs from the conserved cysteine through the conserved F or W.

V	J	CDR3
TRBV30	TRBJ1-1	CACSGGTEAFF
TRBV2	TRBJ2-2	CASGQQGAGELFF
TRBV5-1	TRBJ1-2	CASSYGQITNYGYTF
TRBV10-3	TRBJ1-3	CAISTDRVVPRGNTIYF
TRBV28	.	CASSFVSYEQYF
TRBV18	TRBJ1-1	CASSPAGTGGPTEAFF
TRBV11-2	TRBJ1-2	CASSLVQGLTVHGYTF
TRBV7-2	TRBJ1-6	CASSLQTGVNSPLHF
TRBV5-5	TRBJ1-1	CASETLPGQNTEAFF
TRBV9	TRBJ1-6	CASSPQGQGASPLHF
TRBV6-5	TRBJ1-4	CASSYSPGGGEKLFF
TRBV5-4	TRBJ2-5	CASSTQGGTQYF
TRBV5-1	TRBJ2-5	CASSRDSRETQYF
TRBV13	TRBJ2-3	CASSPSWDRVPDTQYF
TRBV6-4	TRBJ2-7	CASSDSMVRGYEQYF
TRBV27	TRBJ2-7	CASSSQDRGYEQYF
TRBV30	.	CAWSIGLGYEQYF
TRBV27	TRBJ1-4	CASSARQNEKLFF
TRBV18	TRBJ2-6	CASSPSGGSGANVLTF
TRBV5-4	TRBJ2-1	CASKLKDRGNEQFF
TRBV7-2	TRBJ1-1	CASRYTGGTEAFF
TRBV9	TRBJ2-7	CASSGPGYEQYF
TRBV6-5	TRBJ1-1	CASSYSRGRNTEAFF
TRBV5-1	TRBJ1-3	CASSLAGTFGNTIYF
TRBV7-8	TRBJ2-7	CASSPGRDYEQYF
TRBV18	TRBJ1-1	CASSYTGMNTEAFF
TRBV30	TRBJ2-6	CAWSVTGYAGANVLTF
TRBV28	TRBJ2-5	CASNPQRGPQETQYF
TRBV7-2	.	CASSKSSGGSQETQYF
TRBV6-5	TRBJ2-7	CASSYSGTGLHEQYF
TRBV11-3	TRBJ2-2	CASSLTTAGTGELFF